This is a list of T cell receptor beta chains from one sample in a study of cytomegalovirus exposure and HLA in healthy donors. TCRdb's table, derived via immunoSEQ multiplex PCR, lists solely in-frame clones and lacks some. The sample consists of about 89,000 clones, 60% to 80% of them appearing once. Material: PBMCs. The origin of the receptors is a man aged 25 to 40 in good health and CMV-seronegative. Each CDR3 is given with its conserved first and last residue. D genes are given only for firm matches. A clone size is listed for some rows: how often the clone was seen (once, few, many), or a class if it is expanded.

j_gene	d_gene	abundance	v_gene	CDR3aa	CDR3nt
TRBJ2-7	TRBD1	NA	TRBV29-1	CSVGVTGGSYEQYF	TGCAGCGTTGGGGTAACAGGGGGATCCTACGAGCAGTACTTC
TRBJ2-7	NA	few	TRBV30	CAWTTGTVTYEQYF	TGTGCCTGGACGACCGGGACTGTTACCTACGAGCAGTACTTC
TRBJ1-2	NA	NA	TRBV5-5	CASSLFLRGGYGYTF	TGTGCCAGCAGCTTGTTTTTGAGGGGAGGCTATGGCTACACCTTC
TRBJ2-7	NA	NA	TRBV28	CASGAGKQYF	TGTGCCAGTGGGGCGGGGAAGCAGTACTTC
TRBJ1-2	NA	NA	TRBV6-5	CASRVYDRAIYGYTF	TGTGCCAGCAGGGTTTACGACAGAGCTATCTATGGCTACACCTTC
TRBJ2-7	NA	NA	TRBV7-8	CASSLGPGQSLSYEQYF	TGTGCCAGCAGCTTAGGCCCCGGACAGTCCCTCTCCTACGAGCAGTACTTC
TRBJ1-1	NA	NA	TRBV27	CASSFWGGGEAFF	TGTGCCAGCAGTTTTTGGGGGGGTGGTGAAGCTTTCTTT
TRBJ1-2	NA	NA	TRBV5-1	CASRRETGTDGYTF	TGCGCCAGCAGACGTGAGACAGGAACGGATGGCTACACCTTC
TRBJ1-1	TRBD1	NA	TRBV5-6	CASSLGGGGRTEAFF	TGTGCCAGCAGCTTGGGAGGGGGCGGTAGGACTGAAGCTTTCTTT
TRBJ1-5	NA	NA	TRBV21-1	CASSKGQGGLQPQHF	TGTGCCAGCAGCAAAGGACAGGGGGGGTTACAGCCCCAGCATTTT
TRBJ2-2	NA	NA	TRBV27	CASSFPGITGELFF	TGTGCCAGCAGTTTTCCGGGGATCACCGGGGAGCTGTTTTTT
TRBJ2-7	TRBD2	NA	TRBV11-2	CASSLSGLAAQYEQYF	TGTGCCAGCAGCTTATCCGGACTAGCGGCCCAGTACGAGCAGTACTTC
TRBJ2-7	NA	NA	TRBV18	CASSPGGSEQYF	TGTGCCAGCTCTCCCGGAGGTTCCGAGCAGTACTTC
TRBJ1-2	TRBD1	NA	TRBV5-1	CASSTGQGYGYTF	TGCGCCAGCAGCACGGGACAGGGCTATGGCTACACCTTC
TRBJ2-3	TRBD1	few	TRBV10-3	CASSYRDRSTDTQYF	TGTGCCAGCAGTTACCGGGACAGGAGCACAGATACGCAGTATTTT
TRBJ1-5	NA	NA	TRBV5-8	CASSLWGGPQHF	TGTGCCAGCAGCTTGTGGGGGGGGCCCCAGCATTTT
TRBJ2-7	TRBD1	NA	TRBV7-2	CASRRDRASSYEQYF	TGTGCCAGCAGACGGGACAGGGCAAGCTCCTACGAGCAGTACTTC
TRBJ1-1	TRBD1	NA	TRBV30	CAWSVHRGVTEAFF	TGTGCCTGGAGTGTACACAGGGGGGTCACTGAAGCTTTCTTT
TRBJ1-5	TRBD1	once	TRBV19	CASRTGGKDQPQHF	TGTGCCAGTAGGACAGGGGGTAAGGATCAGCCCCAGCATTTT
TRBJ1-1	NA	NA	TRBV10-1	CASGDSNTEAFF	TGCGCCAGCGGGGACTCGAACACTGAAGCTTTCTTT
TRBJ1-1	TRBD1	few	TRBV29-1	CSVVQYRDRGRGGPSEAFF	TGCAGCGTCGTTCAGTACCGGGACAGGGGGCGCGGTGGGCCTTCTGAAGCTTTCTTT
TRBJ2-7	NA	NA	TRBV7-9	CASSLYGQGEQYF	TGTGCCAGCAGCTTATACGGCCAGGGCGAGCAGTACTTC
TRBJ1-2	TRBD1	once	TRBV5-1	CASSQDRVNGYTF	TGCGCCAGCAGCCAGGACAGGGTTAATGGCTACACCTTC
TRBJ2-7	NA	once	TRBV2	CASSDGYRDSDEQYF	TGTGCCAGCAGTGATGGGTACAGGGATAGCGACGAGCAGTACTTC
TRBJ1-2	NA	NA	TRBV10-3	CAIREQEPNYGYTF	TGTGCCATCAGAGAACAGGAGCCTAACTATGGCTACACCTTC
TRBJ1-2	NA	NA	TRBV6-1	CASSSRGGLDYGYTF	TGTGCCAGCAGTAGCCGAGGGGGACTAGACTATGGCTACACCTTC
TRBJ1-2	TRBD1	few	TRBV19	CASTPGQGGLGGYTF	TGTGCCAGTACCCCGGGACAGGGTGGTCTAGGAGGCTACACCTTC
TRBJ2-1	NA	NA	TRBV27	CASSSPVRGNEQFF	TGTGCCAGCAGCTCTCCTGTCAGGGGAAATGAGCAGTTCTTC
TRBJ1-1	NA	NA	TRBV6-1	CASSELRGSDTEAFF	TGTGCCAGCAGTGAACTCCGGGGGTCAGACACTGAAGCTTTCTTT
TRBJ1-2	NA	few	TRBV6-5	CASRPQMGRNGYTF	TGTGCCAGCAGACCGCAAATGGGGCGCAATGGCTACACCTTC
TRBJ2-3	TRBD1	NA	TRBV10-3	CAISPGQGGTDTQYF	TGTGCCATCAGCCCAGGACAGGGGGGGACAGATACGCAGTATTTT
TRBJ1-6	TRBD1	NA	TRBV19	CASSILAGTGDDSPLHF	TGTGCCAGTAGTATATTGGCAGGGACAGGGGATGACTCACCCCTCCACTTT
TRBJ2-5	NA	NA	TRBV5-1	CASSLGEPGRGETQYF	TGCGCCAGCAGCTTGGGGGAGCCAGGGCGGGGAGAGACCCAGTACTTC
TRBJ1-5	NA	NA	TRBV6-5	CASSPGGNQPQHF	TGTGCCAGCAGTCCCGGTGGCAATCAGCCCCAGCATTTT
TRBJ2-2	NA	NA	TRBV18	CASSPPGENLNTGELFF	TGTGCCAGCTCACCACCGGGCGAAAACTTGAACACCGGGGAGCTGTTTTTT
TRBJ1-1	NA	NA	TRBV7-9	CASTYQSGQNTEAFF	TGTGCCAGCACCTATCAAAGCGGTCAGAACACTGAAGCTTTCTTT
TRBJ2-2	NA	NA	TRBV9	CASSALGGAPTSGELFF	TGTGCCAGCAGCGCCCTAGGTGGCGCGCCTACTTCCGGGGAGCTGTTTTTT
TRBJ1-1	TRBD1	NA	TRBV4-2	CASSQGGTQGAVTEAFF	TGTGCCAGCAGCCAAGGGGGGACCCAGGGGGCTGTCACTGAAGCTTTCTTT
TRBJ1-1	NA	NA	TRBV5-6	CASSRRQAAPNTEAFF	TGTGCCAGCAGCCGCCGACAGGCTGCCCCGAACACTGAAGCTTTCTTT
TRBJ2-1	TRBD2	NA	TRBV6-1	CASSPTGGLAGEQFF	TGTGCCAGCAGTCCCACCGGAGGACTAGCGGGTGAGCAGTTCTTC
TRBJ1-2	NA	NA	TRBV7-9	CSSSSHTGGDNYGYTF	TGTTCCAGCAGCTCACACACCGGGGGGGATAACTATGGCTACACCTTC
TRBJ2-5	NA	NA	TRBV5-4	CASSFRTLVETQYF	TGTGCCAGCAGCTTCAGGACACTCGTGGAGACCCAGTACTTC
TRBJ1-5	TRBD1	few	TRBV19	CASGTGYSNQPQHF	TGTGCCAGTGGGACAGGGTACAGCAATCAGCCCCAGCATTTT
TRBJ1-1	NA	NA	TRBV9	CASSVAQGTEAFF	TGTGCCAGCAGCGTAGCCCAGGGTACTGAAGCTTTCTTT
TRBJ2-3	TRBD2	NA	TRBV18	CASSPPISPGLAGGPTDTQYF	TGTGCCAGCTCACCACCGATTTCACCGGGACTAGCGGGAGGCCCGACAGATACGCAGTATTTT
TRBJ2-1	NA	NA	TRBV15	CATSRVFSGKQGGEQFF	TGTGCCACCAGCAGGGTCTTTAGCGGGAAACAAGGGGGCGAGCAGTTCTTC
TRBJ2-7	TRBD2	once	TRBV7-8	CASSSTRLAGSYEQYF	TGTGCCAGCAGCTCTACCAGACTAGCGGGAAGCTACGAGCAGTACTTC
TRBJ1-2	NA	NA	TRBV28	CASSPITGNYGYTF	TGTGCCAGCAGTCCGATTACAGGGAACTATGGCTACACCTTC
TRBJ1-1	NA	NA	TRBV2	CASRAQGRRSEAFF	TGTGCCAGCAGGGCACAGGGTAGGAGGTCTGAAGCTTTCTTT
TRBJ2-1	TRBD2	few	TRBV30	CAWSVRGSFGNEQFF	TGTGCCTGGAGTGTACGCGGGAGTTTCGGGAATGAGCAGTTCTTC
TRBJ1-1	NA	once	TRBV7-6	CASRGGGLRTEAFF	TGTGCCAGCAGGGGAGGGGGGTTACGGACTGAAGCTTTCTTT
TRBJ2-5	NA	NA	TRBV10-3	CAIGERETQYF	TGTGCCATCGGGGAGAGGGAGACCCAGTACTTC